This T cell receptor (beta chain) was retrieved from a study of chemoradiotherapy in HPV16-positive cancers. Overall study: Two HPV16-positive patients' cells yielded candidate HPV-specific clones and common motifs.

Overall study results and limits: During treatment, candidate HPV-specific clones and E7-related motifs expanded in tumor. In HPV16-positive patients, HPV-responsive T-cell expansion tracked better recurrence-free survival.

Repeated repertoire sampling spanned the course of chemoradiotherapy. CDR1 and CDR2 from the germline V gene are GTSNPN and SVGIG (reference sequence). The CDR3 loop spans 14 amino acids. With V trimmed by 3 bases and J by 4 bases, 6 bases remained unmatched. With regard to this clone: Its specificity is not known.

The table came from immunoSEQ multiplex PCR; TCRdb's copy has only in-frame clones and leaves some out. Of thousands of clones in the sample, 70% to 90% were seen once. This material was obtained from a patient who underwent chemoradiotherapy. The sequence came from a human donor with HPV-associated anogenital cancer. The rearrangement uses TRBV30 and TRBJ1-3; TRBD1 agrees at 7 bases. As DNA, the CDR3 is TGTGCCTGGAGGAGAGACAGGGCGGGAAACACCATATATTTT. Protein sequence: CAWRRDRAGNTIYF.